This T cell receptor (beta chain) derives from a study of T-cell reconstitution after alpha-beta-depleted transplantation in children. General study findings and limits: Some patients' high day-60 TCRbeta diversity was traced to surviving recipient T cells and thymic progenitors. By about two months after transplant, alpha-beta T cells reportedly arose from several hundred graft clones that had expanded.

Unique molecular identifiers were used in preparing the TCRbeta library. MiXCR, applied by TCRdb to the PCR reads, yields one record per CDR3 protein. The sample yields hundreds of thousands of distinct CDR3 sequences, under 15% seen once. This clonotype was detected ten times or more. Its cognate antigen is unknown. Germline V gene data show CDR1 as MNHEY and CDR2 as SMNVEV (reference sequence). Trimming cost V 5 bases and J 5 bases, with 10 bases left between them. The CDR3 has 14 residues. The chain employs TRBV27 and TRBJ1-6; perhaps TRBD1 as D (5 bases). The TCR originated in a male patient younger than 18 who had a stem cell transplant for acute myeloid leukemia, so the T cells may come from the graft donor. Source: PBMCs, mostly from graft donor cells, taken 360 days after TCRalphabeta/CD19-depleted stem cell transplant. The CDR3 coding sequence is TGTGCCAGCAGTATGACAGCAGATAATTCACCCCTCCACTTT. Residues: CASSMTADNSPLHF.